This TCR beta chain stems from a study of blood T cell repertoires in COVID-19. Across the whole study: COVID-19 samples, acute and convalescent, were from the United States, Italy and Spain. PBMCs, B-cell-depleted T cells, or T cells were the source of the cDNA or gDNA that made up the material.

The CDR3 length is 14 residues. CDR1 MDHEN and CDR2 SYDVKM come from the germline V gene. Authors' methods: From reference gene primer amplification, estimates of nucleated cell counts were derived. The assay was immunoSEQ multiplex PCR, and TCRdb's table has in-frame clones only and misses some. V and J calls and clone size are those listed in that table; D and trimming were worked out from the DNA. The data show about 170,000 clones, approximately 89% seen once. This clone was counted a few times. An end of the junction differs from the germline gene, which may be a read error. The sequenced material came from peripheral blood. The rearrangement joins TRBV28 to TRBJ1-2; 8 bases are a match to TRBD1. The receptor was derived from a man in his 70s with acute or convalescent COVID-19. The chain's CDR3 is CASSATGGGYRYTF. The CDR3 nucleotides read TGTGCCAGCAGTGCCACAGGGGGAGGCTATCGCTACACCTTC.